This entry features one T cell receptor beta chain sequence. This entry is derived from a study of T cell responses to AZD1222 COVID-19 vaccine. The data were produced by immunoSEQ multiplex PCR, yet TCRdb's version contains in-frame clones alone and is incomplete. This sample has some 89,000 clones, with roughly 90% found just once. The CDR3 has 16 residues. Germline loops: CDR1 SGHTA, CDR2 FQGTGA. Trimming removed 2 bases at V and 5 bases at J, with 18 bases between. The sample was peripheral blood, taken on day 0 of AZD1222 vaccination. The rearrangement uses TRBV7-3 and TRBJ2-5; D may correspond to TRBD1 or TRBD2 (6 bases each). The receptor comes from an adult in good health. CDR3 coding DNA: TGTGCCAGCAGCTTAGGAATTAGGGGGGCAGGGGAGACCCAGTACTTC. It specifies CASSLGIRGAGETQYF.